The next 31 T cell receptor beta chains were all read from a single sample in a study of somatic mutations in cytotoxic T cells in rheumatoid arthritis. The table came from immunoSEQ multiplex PCR; TCRdb's copy has only in-frame clones and leaves some out. The data show some 21,000 clones, with 80% to 90% seen just once and 3.5% to 4.5% held by the top ten. The sample comprised CD8+ T cells sorted from blood. All receptors come from an adult with rheumatoid arthritis.

This clone has a single count. This chain connects TRBV29-1 to TRBJ1-1; D call uncertain. The V end was cut by 4 bases, the J end by 4 bases, with 10 bases between. Germline V CDR1 and CDR2: SQVTM, ANQGSEA. The CDR3 has 12 residues. CDR3 bases: TGCAGCGTTGTTTTGTCGAGCACTGAAGCTTTCTTT. As protein: CSVVLSSTEAFF.

This clone is a singleton in its sample. This chain links TRBV19 with TRBJ1-1, with 7 positions matching TRBD1. Germline CDR1 reads LNHDA; CDR2 reads SQIVND (reference sequence). With V trimmed by 2 bases and J by 6 bases, 15 bases remained unmatched. The CDR3 consists of 17 residues. CDR3 nucleotide sequence: TGTGCCAGTAGTATATCGACAGGGTGGATGACCGAAGCTGAAGCTTTCTTT. Its protein is CASSISTGWMTEAEAFF.

The chain couples TRBV7-9 to TRBJ1-6; D is perhaps TRBD1 (5 bases). Between the trimmed V and J ends, which lost 5 bases and 7 bases, there was a span of 18 bases. CDR3 size: 16 residues. Germline assignment: CDR1 SEHNR and CDR2 FQNEAQ (reference sequence). The CDR3 protein is CASSPAMTAENSPLHF. In nucleotides, the CDR3 is TGTGCCAGCAGCCCAGCGATGACAGCCGAGAATTCACCCCTCCACTTT. Looking up the rest from reference TRBV7-9 and TRBJ1-6 gives the full variable domain: DTGVSQNPRHKITKRGQNVTFRCDPISEHNRLYWYRQTLGQGPEFLTYFQNEAQLEKSRLLSDRFSAERPKGSFSTLEIQRTEQGDSAMYLCASSPAMTAENSPLHFGNGTRLTVT.

This chain links TRBV11-1 with TRBJ2-7; D is ambiguous. Trimming removed 1 base from V and 3 bases from J, with 7 bases in between. The CDR3 contains 13 residues. The germline V gene encodes CDR1 SGHAT and CDR2 FQDESV (reference sequence). CDR3 DNA sequence: TGTGCCAGCAGCTTAGAGGTCGGCTACGAGCAGTACTTC. Protein product: CASSLEVGYEQYF.

V usage is TRBV7-9 and J usage is TRBJ2-7; TRBD1 matches 8 bases. This CDR3 comprises 14 residues. Germline V lookup: CDR1 SEHNR, CDR2 FQNEAQ (reference sequence). Losses at the gene ends were 5 bases for V and 3 bases for J; bases not matched to a gene: 6. The CDR3 here is CASSSRDRSYEQYF. As DNA, the CDR3 is TGTGCCAGCAGCAGCCGGGACAGGAGCTACGAGCAGTACTTC.

This chain uses TRBV2 with TRBJ1-2, with a possible D match to TRBD1 (6 bases). Trimming stripped 1 base from V and 0 bases from J, with 12 bases between. Germline V gene data show CDR1 as SNHLY and CDR2 as FYNNEI. This CDR3 comprises 16 residues. CDR3: CASSEVTGITNYGYTF. The CDR3 DNA sequence: TGTGCCAGCAGTGAAGTTACAGGGATTACTAACTATGGCTACACCTTC.

This clone was detected only a few times. The chain's CDR3 is CASSPTLADLPQAQYF. The CDR3 DNA reads as TGTGCCAGCAGCCCAACGCTCGCAGACCTTCCTCAAGCGCAGTACTTC. The chain links TRBV7-9 to TRBJ2-7, with no clear D. The CDR3 is 16 amino acids. Germline CDR1 is SEHNR and CDR2 is FQNEAQ (reference sequence). Deletions cut 5 bases from V and 9 bases from J, with 26 bases between.

This clone was detected only once. The chain recombines TRBV2 with TRBJ2-5, with 9 positions matching TRBD2. The germline V gene has CDR1 SNHLY and CDR2 FYNNEI. V dropped 6 bases and J dropped 7; count of bases not matched to a gene: 12. The CDR3 loop spans 15 amino acids. CDR3 sequence (DNA): TGTGCCAGCAGCGCCGGGACTAGCCCAATTGCGACCCAGTACTTC. Protein product: CASSAGTSPIATQYF.

The chain links TRBV2 to TRBJ1-4; D possibly corresponds to TRBD1 (6 bases). V shed 3 bases and J shed 7 bases, with 9 bases lying between them. The CDR3 runs 13 residues. Germline CDR1 reads SNHLY; CDR2 reads FYNNEI. In nucleotides, the CDR3 is TGTGCCAGCAGTGACCTCAGGGGTGAAAAACTGTTTTTT. Its translation: CASSDLRGEKLFF.

The chain couples TRBV4-3 to TRBJ2-7; 8 bases agree with TRBD1. V shed 3 bases, J shed 1 base, and the junction held 5 bases outside the gene matches. From germline, CDR1 is LGHNA and CDR2 YSLEER. The CDR3 is 15 residues long. CDR3 bases: TGCGCCAGCAGCCAGGCCGGGACAGGATCCTACGAGCAGTACTTC. Encoded protein: CASSQAGTGSYEQYF.

This sequence joins TRBV27 and TRBJ2-1; 10 nucleotides line up with TRBD1. The CDR3 spans 15 residues. Trimming removed 7 bases from V and 8 bases from J; junction bases left unmatched: 11. Germline V gives CDR1 MNHEY, CDR2 SMNVEV (reference sequence). Written as DNA, the CDR3 is TGTGCCAGCACCCTCCGGACAGGGGGAATCGATGAGCAGTTCTTC. It encodes CASTLRTGGIDEQFF.

This clone was seen just once. The rearrangement links TRBV5-1 to TRBJ2-2; TRBD1 agrees at 8 bases. Germline V gives CDR1 SGHRS, CDR2 YFSETQ. CDR3 size: 14 residues. Trimming cost V 4 bases and J 4 bases; bases outside gene matches: 3. The CDR3 DNA reads TGCGCCAGCAGCGGACAGGGTCGCACCGGGGAGCTGTTTTTT. This gives the protein CASSGQGRTGELFF.

The chain uses TRBV6-6 and TRBJ1-5; 7 bases line up with TRBD1. The CDR3 sequence is 15 residues long. Looked up from germline, CDR1 is MNHNY and CDR2 is SVGAGI (reference sequence). With 6 bases clipped from V and 3 bases from J, the junction kept 8 bases outside the gene matches. CDR3 in amino acids: CASRHRTGLNQPQHF. In nucleotides, the CDR3 is TGTGCCAGCAGACACCGGACAGGTCTCAATCAGCCCCAGCATTTT.

The chain couples TRBV6-1 to TRBJ2-7; D gene uncertain. The V gene's germline CDR1 is MNHNS and CDR2 SASEGT. The CDR3 consists of 15 residues. With 0 bases removed from V and 0 bases from J, the gap between germline ends came to 9 bases. CDR3 protein: CASSEALPSSYEQYF. DNA for the CDR3: TGTGCCAGCAGTGAAGCGCTTCCGTCCTCCTACGAGCAGTACTTC.

The chain couples TRBV5-1 to TRBJ2-3, with a possible D match to TRBD2 (5 bases). Trimming took 2 bases from V and 5 from J, leaving 9 bases between them. The CDR3 spans 13 residues. Germline V gene lookup returns CDR1 SGHRS and CDR2 YFSETQ. The CDR3 is CASSFGIRDTQYF. CDR3 sequence (DNA): TGCGCCAGCAGCTTCGGGATAAGAGATACGCAGTATTTT.

This chain links TRBV5-4 with TRBJ2-1; weak D call: TRBD2 (5 bases). The CDR3 consists of 16 residues. In germline, CDR1 is SGHNT, CDR2 YYREEE (reference sequence). Trimming removed 0 bases at V and 4 bases at J, with 14 bases between. CDR3 sequence: CASSLAYGVTYNEQFF. The CDR3 coding sequence is TGTGCCAGCAGCTTGGCCTACGGGGTCACTTACAATGAGCAGTTCTTC.

The chain is built from TRBV25-1 and TRBJ1-2; TRBD1 matches at 7 bases. V was clipped by 4 bases and J by 2 bases; unmatched bases: 7. This CDR3 has 15 amino acids. The germline V gene encodes CDR1 MGHDK and CDR2 SYGVNS. The CDR3 DNA reads TGTGCCAGCAGTGGACTGACAGGGCCCAACTATGGCTACACCTTC. Residues: CASSGLTGPNYGYTF.

The chain has TRBV5-5 and TRBJ1-2, with 10 bases that match TRBD1. Germline V lookup: CDR1 SGHKS, CDR2 YYEKEE (reference sequence). The CDR3 sequence is 14 residues long. The V segment lost 4 bases and the J segment 4 bases; nucleotides outside the gene matches: 4. The CDR3 bases are TGTGCCAGCAGCATTGGACAGGGGGGCTATGGCTACACCTTC. It encodes CASSIGQGGYGYTF.

In its sample, this clone ranks as medium-sized. V is TRBV6-1 and J is TRBJ1-5, with D maybe TRBD1 (6 bases). The CDR3 consists of 16 residues. CDR1 MNHNS and CDR2 SASEGT come from the germline V gene. V was cut by 2 bases and J by 6 bases, with 17 bases left in between. The CDR3 bases are TGTGCCAGCAGTGAACTACAGGGAGAAGGGTTTCAGCCCCAGCATTTT. Translation gives CASSELQGEGFQPQHF.

The chain uses TRBV19 and TRBJ1-5; D is possibly TRBD1 (5 bases). Germline V gives CDR1 LNHDA, CDR2 SQIVND (reference sequence). The ends were cut back, 3 bases at V and 1 base at J, with 7 bases in the middle. The CDR3 length is 14 residues. CDR3 in amino acids: CASSIGGSNQPQHF. CDR3 DNA sequence: TGTGCCAGTAGTATCGGGGGGAGCAATCAGCCCCAGCATTTT.

This clone was observed a single time. V usage is TRBV2 and J usage is TRBJ2-5; D gene unclear. The CDR3 is 15 amino acids. Deletions cut 10 bases from V and 2 bases from J, with 20 bases between. Germline V gene sequence: CDR1 SNHLY, CDR2 FYNNEI. For the CDR3, the DNA is TGTGCCACTTGCAGGCTGGCCAGCCCTCAAGAGACCCAGTACTTC. Residues: CATCRLASPQETQYF.

V is TRBV18 and J is TRBJ2-7; 12 positions agree with TRBD2. V trimming: 5 bases; J trimming: 5 bases; junction bases outside the gene matches: 7. CDR3 length equals 15 residues. The germline CDR1 and CDR2 sequences are KGHSH and LQKENI. This CDR3 is CASSAASGGADEQYF. The CDR3 DNA follows: TGTGCCAGCTCAGCCGCTAGCGGGGGGGCGGACGAGCAGTACTTC.

The V and J genes are TRBV6-5 and TRBJ1-1, with 7 positions matching TRBD1. This CDR3 contains 14 residues. The trim removed 10 bases at V and 2 bases at J, leaving 10 bases unmatched. The V gene's germline CDR1 is MNHEY and CDR2 SVGAGI. Here the CDR3 DNA reads TGTGCCACCCTGTGGACAGGAGAAAACACTGAAGCTTTCTTT. Translation gives CATLWTGENTEAFF.

This clone is medium-sized. The rearrangement joins TRBV4-2 to TRBJ1-6; TRBD1 might be the D (6 bases). Trimming pared 4 bases from V and 9 bases from J, leaving 19 bases between. This CDR3 contains 16 residues. CDR1 is LGHNA, CDR2 YNFKEQ, per germline. CDR3: CASSLRLQGESSPLHF. The DNA of the CDR3 is TGTGCCAGCAGCCTACGTCTACAGGGAGAGAGTTCACCCCTCCACTTT.

V is TRBV2 and J is TRBJ2-7, with D tentatively TRBD1 (6 bases). Germline CDR1 SNHLY, CDR2 FYNNEI. The CDR3 has 12 amino acids. V was shortened by 5 bases and J by 2 bases, with 7 bases between the two germline ends. The CDR3 sequence is CASSRTAYEQYF. The CDR3 DNA follows: TGTGCCAGCAGTCGGACAGCCTACGAGCAGTACTTC.

The genes are TRBV7-9 and TRBJ1-3; D may be TRBD1 (6 bases). Germline V CDR1 and CDR2: SEHNR, FQNEAQ (reference sequence). The CDR3 is 16 residues long. Trimming shortened V by 5 bases and J by 0 bases, and 14 bases separated the two germline ends. CDR3 region: CASSLGQPLSGNTIYF. The CDR3 DNA reads as TGTGCCAGCAGCCTCGGACAGCCGCTCTCTGGAAACACCATATATTTT.

The chain recombines TRBV19 with TRBJ2-2; D remains ambiguous. Germline V gives CDR1 LNHDA, CDR2 SQIVND (reference sequence). This CDR3 contains 11 residues. Trimming cost V 5 bases and J 3 bases, with 1 base left between them. Here the CDR3 DNA reads TGTGCCAGTAGTTACACCGGGGAGCTGTTTTTT. Its translation is CASSYTGELFF.

The chain combines TRBV9 with TRBJ1-1; a possible D gene is TRBD1 (5 bases). CDR3 length: 15 residues. Germline V CDR1 and CDR2: SGDLS, YYNGEE. Trimming shortened V by 4 bases and J by 1 base, and 14 bases separated the two germline ends. The CDR3 region has the DNA TGTGCCAGCAGCCCCAGACAGCTTCCGAACACTGAAGCTTTCTTT. Its translation is CASSPRQLPNTEAFF.

The genes are TRBV13 and TRBJ2-7, with TRBD2 matching 9 bases. In germline, CDR1 is PRHDT, CDR2 FYEKMQ (reference sequence). After removal of 2 bases from V and 2 bases from J, the junction contained 13 bases not matched to a gene. This CDR3 has 18 residues. The CDR3 reads CASSLRGQIAGVTYEQYF. The DNA for the CDR3 is TGTGCCAGCAGCTTACGGGGACAGATAGCGGGGGTAACCTACGAGCAGTACTTC.

The chain uses TRBV11-2 and TRBJ2-7; TRBD2 matches 10 bases. This CDR3 contains 15 residues. The V and J ends lost 5 bases and 3 bases, in that order; junction bases with no gene match: 7. Germline V gene lookup returns CDR1 SGHAT and CDR2 FQNNGV. The CDR3 is CASSRASGGVYEQYF. CDR3 in DNA: TGTGCCAGCAGCCGTGCTAGCGGGGGCGTCTACGAGCAGTACTTC.

The chain links TRBV4-3 to TRBJ1-1, with no clear D. This CDR3 contains 17 residues. Looked up from germline, CDR1 is LGHNA and CDR2 is YSLEER. The V end was cut by 0 bases, the J end by 3 bases, with 17 bases between. CDR3 amino acids: CASSQDRGGMVDTEAFF. CDR3 in DNA: TGCGCCAGCAGCCAAGATCGTGGAGGGATGGTGGACACTGAAGCTTTCTTT.